This T cell receptor beta chain was observed in a study of blood T cells in healthy people across ages. Germline V gives CDR1 DFQATT, CDR2 SNEGSKA (reference sequence). Trimming at V came to 6 bases and at J to 1 base, leaving 13 bases not matched to a gene. The CDR3 spans 18 residues. PCR was performed a second time for about 6 to 11 cycles using a sample-barcoded 5' primer and a J-beta primer mix. TCRdb itself ran the 5' RACE reads through MiXCR, one entry per CDR3 protein. The profile shows hundreds of thousands of distinct CDR3 sequences, approximately 30% of them singletons. The sequence derives from a woman older than 75 in good health. Sequencing was done on a sample of blood. The rearrangement links TRBV20-1 to TRBJ2-3; TRBD2 matches at 13 bases. CDR3 in DNA: TGCAGTGCCACCAGACTAGCGGGGGGCACACTTGGCACAGATACGCAGTATTTT. It is translated as CSATRLAGGTLGTDTQYF.